These 18 T cell receptor beta chains were all obtained from the same sample, sequenced in a study of tumor-infiltrating lymphocytes in oesophageal squamous cell carcinoma. TCRdb re-derived calls from the PCR reads in MiXCR, one entry per CDR3 protein. The table lists about 24,000 distinct CDR3 sequences, around 40% of them singletons. Sequenced material: esophageal tumor tissue. The receptors shown here come from a male donor with esophageal squamous cell carcinoma.

This clonotype was detected only a few times. V usage is TRBV18 and J usage is TRBJ2-7, with no clear D. The J call may not be correct, given that the DNA end is closer to TRBJ2-5. This CDR3 is built from 12 residues. Germline CDR1 reads KGHSH; CDR2 reads LQKENI. CDR3 coding DNA: TGTGCCAGCTCACCCGGTGTGGAGACCCAGTACTTC. Residues: CASSPGVETQYF.

DNA of the CDR3: TGTGCCAGCAGCTTAACGGCAGTAGACGAGACCTCGACCGCTTTCTTT. Protein product: CASSLTAVDETSTAFF. The chain joins TRBV7-3 to TRBJ2-2; D call uncertain. The DNA end is a closer match to TRBJ1-1, so the J assignment may be wrong. The germline CDR1 and CDR2 sequences are SGHTA and FQGTGA. This CDR3 is 16 amino acids long.

The chain uses TRBV12-3 or TRBV12-4 and TRBJ2-5; 14 bases agree with TRBD2. The DNA end is more similar to TRBJ2-7, so the J call may be wrong. The CDR3 runs 15 residues. The CDR3 loop reads CASSLGTSGSYEQYF. In nucleotides, the CDR3 is TGTGCCAGCAGTCTAGGGACTAGCGGGAGTTACGAGCAGTACTTC.

As to this clonotype: One end of the junction is discordant with germline, which a read error may explain. This rearrangement joins TRBV10-3 to TRBJ1-6; D unresolved. CDR3 length: 16 residues. CDR1 is ENHRY, CDR2 SYGVKD, per germline. The CDR3 spells CAISGEPGTYNSPLHF. The CDR3 DNA reads as TGTGCCATCAGTGGTGAACCAGGTACCTATAATTCACCCCTCCACTTC.

V is TRBV28 and J is TRBJ2-2, with TRBD2 identical over 10 bases. This CDR3 contains 16 residues. V trimming: 3 bases; J trimming: 0 bases; junction bases outside the gene matches: 1. Germline CDR1 is MDHEN and CDR2 is SYDVKM. Here the CDR3 reads CASSFGLAANTGELFF. The CDR3, as DNA: TGTGCCAGCAGTTTCGGACTAGCGGCGAACACCGGGGAGCTGTTTTTT.

This clonotype has only a few counts. The J gene is TRBJ2-5, the V gene TRBV9; the match to TRBD2 covers 7 bases. This CDR3 has 18 residues. Germline V CDR1 and CDR2: SGDLS, YYNGEE. The junction had 16 bases not matched to a gene; V was cut back by 0 bases and J by 5 bases. As DNA, the CDR3 is TGTGCCAGCAGCGTAGAGGGATTAAGTCCGGGGGGAGGGGAGACCCAGTACTTC. Translating it yields CASSVEGLSPGGGETQYF. Combining the CDR3 with reference TRBV9 and TRBJ2-5 gives the whole variable domain DSGVTQTPKHLITATGQRVTLRCSPRSGDLSVYWYQQSLDQGLQFLIQYYNGEERAKGNILERFSAQQFPDLHSELNLSSLELGDSALYFCASSVEGLSPGGGETQYFGPGTRLLVL.

The V gene is TRBV6-8, the J gene TRBJ2-2, with D uncertain. Per germline, CDR1 MNHGY and CDR2 SAAAGT. The CDR3 runs 15 residues. With 2 bases removed from V and 1 base from J, the gap between germline ends came to 8 bases. CDR3 loop: CASSYSIGNTGELFF. CDR3 coding DNA: TGTGCCAGCAGTTACAGCATTGGGAACACCGGGGAGCTGTTTTTT.

The table lists this clonotype with many counts. CDR3 DNA sequence: TGTGCCAGCAGGTCAGGGACTAGCGGGAAGGATACGCAGTATTTT. Its translation is CASRSGTSGKDTQYF. The rearrangement links TRBV7-9 to TRBJ2-3, with TRBD2 matching 13 bases. Trimming at V came to 6 bases and at J to 6 bases, leaving 6 bases not matched to a gene. Germline V gene sequence: CDR1 SEHNR, CDR2 FQNEAQ (reference sequence). The CDR3 is made up of 15 amino acids.

This clonotype was seen ten or more times. V is TRBV11-1 and J is TRBJ2-5, with TRBD1 matching over 9 bases. This CDR3 comprises 15 residues. V lost 5 bases and J lost 4; bases outside the gene matches: 8. Germline V gene data show CDR1 as SGHAT and CDR2 as FQDESV (reference sequence). In nucleotides, the CDR3 is TGTGCCAGCAGCACCGGGACAGGGATTAGAGAGACCCAGTACTTC. Translation gives CASSTGTGIRETQYF.

This clonotype was recorded at least ten times. The V call is TRBV18, the J call TRBJ2-3, with D unresolved. This CDR3 region has 15 residues. Germline CDR1 is KGHSH and CDR2 is LQKENI. Trimming took off 3 bases at V and 4 bases at J, with 14 bases between the two ends. The CDR3: CASSPRTAAPDTQYF. DNA for the CDR3: TGTGCCAGCTCACCGCGGACCGCGGCTCCAGATACGCAGTATTTT.

This rearrangement joins TRBV7-6 to TRBJ2-1; maybe TRBD2 (6 bases). Germline V gene sequence: CDR1 SGHVS, CDR2 FNYEAQ. Trimming removed 3 bases at V and 3 bases at J, with 9 bases between. This CDR3 comprises 14 residues. In DNA, the CDR3 is TGTGCCAGCAGCTTTGCGGGGAACTACAATGAGCAGTTCTTC. This codes for CASSFAGNYNEQFF.

The sample holds many counts of this clonotype. This rearrangement joins TRBV5-4 to TRBJ2-1; the D gene is possibly TRBD2 (6 bases). V was trimmed by 2 bases and J by 4 bases, leaving 19 bases between them. Per germline, CDR1 SGHNT and CDR2 YYREEE (reference sequence). The CDR3 length is 17 residues. The CDR3 DNA reads as TGTGCCAGCAGCTTTTTAACCGGACTAACCATTTACAATGAGCAGTTCTTC. Encoded protein: CASSFLTGLTIYNEQFF.

CDR3 loop: CASSLVAGSSYNEQYF. The CDR3, as DNA: TGTGCCAGCAGCTTAGTGGCAGGTTCTTCCTACAATGAGCAGTACTTC. V and J are TRBV7-2 and TRBJ1-1; D is undetermined. TRBJ2-7 matches the DNA end more closely, so the J call is doubtful. CDR3 length: 16 residues. The V gene's germline CDR1 is SGHTA and CDR2 FQGNSA.

This clonotype has at least ten counts. The gene calls are TRBV6-1 and TRBJ2-2; no definite D call. Deletions cut 5 bases from V and 6 bases from J, with 10 bases between. There are 13 residues in the CDR3. CDR1 and CDR2 (germline): MNHNS, SASEGT. The CDR3 protein is CASSKVRAGELFF. The CDR3 DNA sequence: TGTGCCAGCAGTAAAGTAAGGGCCGGGGAGCTGTTTTTT.

Many counts were recorded for this clonotype. V gene TRBV19 combines with J gene TRBJ1-5; D not resolved. This CDR3 has 16 residues. From germline, CDR1 is LNHDA and CDR2 SQIVND (reference sequence). V was cut by 2 bases and J by 1 base, with 12 bases left in between. The CDR3, as DNA: TGTGCCAGTAGTATACCCCGGGAGGGAAGCAATCAGCCCCAGCATTTT. Translated, it gives CASSIPREGSNQPQHF.

On this clonotype: This CDR3 fails to terminate in the conserved phenylalanine or tryptophan, so it likely reflects a read error. Because the CDR3's place on the DNA is in doubt, the DNA is left out and the CDR3 is given as listed by TCRdb. This chain joins TRBV19 and TRBJ2-6; the table gives TRBD1 as D, unverified against the DNA. The CDR3 spans 15 amino acids, including both terminal residues. Germline V gene data show CDR1 as LNHDA and CDR2 as SQIVND (reference sequence). The CDR3: CASSIVQPETQYFGA.

As regards this clonotype: A much larger clone sits a single nucleotide away, making a read error possible. The gene calls are TRBV12-3 or TRBV12-4 and TRBJ2-4; 10 bases are a match to TRBD2. J was trimmed by 13 bases and V by 6 bases; bases with no gene match: 12. The CDR3 length is 14 residues. The CDR3 nucleotides read TGTGCCAGCAGAGAGAGCGGGAGGGACAATGAGCAGTACTTC. Its protein is CASRESGRDNEQYF.

This chain uses TRBV7-6 with TRBJ2-3, with D possibly TRBD2 on 6 matching bases. TRBJ2-1 matches the DNA end more closely, so the J call is doubtful. CDR1 and CDR2 from the germline V gene are SGHVS and FNYEAQ. The CDR3 contains 15 residues. The CDR3 DNA is TGTGCCAGCAGCTTAGATCTGGCGGGGAACAATGAGCAGTTCTTC. As protein: CASSLDLAGNNEQFF.